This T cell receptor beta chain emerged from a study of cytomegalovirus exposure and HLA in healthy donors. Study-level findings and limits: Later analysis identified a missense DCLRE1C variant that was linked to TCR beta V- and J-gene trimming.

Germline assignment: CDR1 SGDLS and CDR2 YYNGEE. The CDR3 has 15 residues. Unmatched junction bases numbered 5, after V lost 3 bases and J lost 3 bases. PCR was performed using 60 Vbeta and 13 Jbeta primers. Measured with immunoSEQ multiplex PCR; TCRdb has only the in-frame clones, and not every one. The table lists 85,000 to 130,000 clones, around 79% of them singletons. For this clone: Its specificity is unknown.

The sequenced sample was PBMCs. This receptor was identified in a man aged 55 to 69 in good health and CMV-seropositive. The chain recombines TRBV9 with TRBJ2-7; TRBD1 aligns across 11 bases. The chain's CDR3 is CASSEGQGGGYEQYF. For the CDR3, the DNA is TGTGCCAGCAGCGAGGGACAGGGGGGGGGCTACGAGCAGTACTTC. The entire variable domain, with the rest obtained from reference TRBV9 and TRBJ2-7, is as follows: DSGVTQTPKHLITATGQRVTLRCSPRSGDLSVYWYQQSLDQGLQFLIQYYNGEERAKGNILERFSAQQFPDLHSELNLSSLELGDSALYFCASSEGQGGGYEQYFGPGTRLTVT.